Here is one T cell receptor (beta chain) with its context. Its antigen is still unknown. Base qualities are missing; no much larger clone stands one base away. Libraries were constructed by the immunoSEQ multiplex PCR assay. Adaptive Biotechnologies handled the TCRB amplification, library preparation, sequencing and preliminary bioinformatics at Survey level resolution. Under the source paper's analysis protocol: In R, clonality was calculated as 1 minus the normalized Shannon entropy, and the Gini index was computed using the R package ineq. Overlap score was defined as the summed counts of shared sequences divided by the total counts of all sequences in both compared samples. Fisher's exact test, with an assumed theoretical repertoire of 10^7 TCRB sequences, was used to assess the significance of shared clonotypes. TCRdb re-hosts the immuneACCESS table, in-frame sequences only. Its copies lack some clones; in the studies checked, an unresolved V gene accounts for under half of them, and the cause for the rest is not known. The V and J calls and clone size come from that table; D and trimming were worked out from the DNA. This sample lists some 6,200 clones; approximately 80% were detected once. The ten most abundant clones make up around 0.6% of the sample.

This sample is drawn from a study of follicular helper T cells after annual influenza vaccination (dated by TCRdb to the late 2010s). About the investigation overall: Blood was collected on days 0, 7 and 28 after each seasonal influenza vaccination. Multi-year samples were obtained from about 6 subjects, with two vaccination seasons covered for a few subjects and three seasons covered for two subjects. One week after vaccination, a second recruited cohort of 11 to 12 subjects (Table S1) displayed a similar ICOS+CD38+ cTfh response. The 2015 samples were processed right after collection, while the 2013-2014 samples were cryopreserved. To look at recall of cTfh clones, some subjects were tracked through successive annual vaccinations covering the 2013-2014, 2014-2015 and 2015-2016 seasons. The investigation overall reported the following: Productive TCRB sequences were recovered from only roughly 10-22% of analyzed cells, so rare clonotypes could not be sampled. Day 7 ICOS+CD38+ clones were most often found later in ICOS-CD38- cTfh, suggesting that subset may serve as a memory reservoir. ICOS+CD38+ cTfh clonality correlated with the frequency of that population, and its change correlated with the change in circulating plasmablast frequency. In evaluating whether influenza clones were enriched, the possibility that the far larger non-cTfh compartments were undersampled could not be ruled out. A recurrent oligoclonal ICOS+CD38+ cTfh response containing tetramer and AIM influenza-specific clonotypes was recalled by successive annual vaccinations.

Looking up the germline V gene (reference sequence) yields CDR1 LNHDA and CDR2 SQIVND. Trimming removed 4 bases from V and 5 bases from J, leaving 17 bases between the germline ends. The CDR3 sequence holds 15 residues, the cysteine and phenylalanine included. Only the CDR3 portion is preserved as DNA: 45 bases, with reading frame beginning at the first base. The time point tag for this specimen amounts to: 2015-2016 season, 7 days after influenza vaccination. TCRB sequencing was used to follow sorted CD4 subsets from the blood of adults before and after they were given the seasonal inactivated influenza vaccine (Fluvarix). To be eligible, subjects had to live in the community and must not have received influenza vaccine in the previous 6 months. Exclusions included influenza vaccine contraindications, substance abuse, HIV/AIDS, active malignancy, immunomodulatory medication and active illness such as respiratory infection. Per time point, between roughly 40 and 100 mL of blood was sampled. Either Ficoll-Paque PLUS or SepMate separation was used to isolate PBMC. As a comparison non-Tfh subset, CXCR5- memory CD4 T cells were sorted. Before DNA was extracted, the cell subsets were sorted from PBMC using a BD FACS Aria.

This TCR came from an adult who received the influenza vaccine. Recombination linked TRBV19 to TRBJ1-1, and possibly TRBD1, on 6 matching bases. Sample: CXCR5- memory CD4+ T cells sorted from blood, taken 7 days after influenza vaccination. Explained via the paper, the cell subset or site label denotes: CXCR5- memory CD4 T cells. For the CDR3, the sequence is CASSTQWQGTTEAFF. The nucleotides are TGTGCCAGTAGTACCCAGTGGCAGGGGACGACTGAAGCTTTCTTT.